The 5 T cell receptor beta chains below all came from one sample that was sequenced in a study of control samples from healthy donors and cancer patients. TCRdb's copy holds only in-frame clones and misses some; the assay was immunoSEQ multiplex PCR. The sample holds approximately 90,000 clones, 88% seen once. Sample: blood. Receptors originate from an older woman in good health.

This chain joins TRBV30 and TRBJ1-5; D uncertain. Per germline, CDR1 GTSNPN and CDR2 SVGIG (reference sequence). The CDR3 contains 14 residues. Between the trimmed V and J ends, which lost 0 bases and 7 bases, there was a span of 13 bases. The CDR3 spells CAWSVFGTTQPQHF. CDR3 DNA: TGTGCCTGGAGTGTATTCGGTACGACCCAGCCCCAGCATTTT.

The rearrangement links TRBV10-1 to TRBJ2-2; no firm D call. V was shortened by 0 bases and J by 6 bases, with 14 bases between the two germline ends. The CDR3 contains 16 residues. Germline CDR1 reads WNHNN; CDR2 reads SYGVQD (reference sequence). The CDR3 nucleotides are TGCGCCAGCAGTGAGTCAGGTAGCCTCGACGCCGGGGAGCTGTTTTTT. Translating gives CASSESGSLDAGELFF.

The V gene is TRBV30, the J gene TRBJ1-1; D remains unclear. Germline V gene lookup returns CDR1 GTSNPN and CDR2 SVGIG (reference sequence). This CDR3 has 12 amino acids. Trimming took off 1 base at V and 0 bases at J, with 3 bases between the two ends. The DNA for the CDR3 is TGTGCCTGGAGTGGGGTGAACACTGAAGCTTTCTTT. Translated: CAWSGVNTEAFF.

This clone was seen only once. CDR3 sequence: CASSLNKAGTNTGELFF. The CDR3 nucleotides read TGTGCCAGCAGCCTAAATAAGGCGGGAACCAACACCGGGGAGCTGTTTTTT. J is TRBJ2-2 and V is TRBV7-2, with D maybe TRBD2 (6 bases). Germline CDR1 and CDR2: SGHTA and FQGNSA. The CDR3 is made up of 17 amino acids. The germline V and J ends were trimmed by 5 bases and 2 bases, with 18 bases remaining between them.

V gene TRBV5-1 combines with J gene TRBJ1-4; D uncertain. Trimming took 0 bases from V and 0 from J, leaving 6 bases between them. This CDR3 region has 15 residues. Germline assignment: CDR1 SGHRS and CDR2 YFSETQ. The chain's CDR3 is CASSLDTATNEKLFF. The CDR3, as DNA: TGCGCCAGCAGCTTGGACACTGCAACTAATGAAAAACTGTTTTTT.